The present T cell receptor (beta chain) was sequenced within a study of blood T cell repertoires in COVID-19. Study summary: The United States, Italy and Spain were the sources of the acute and convalescent COVID-19 samples.

Trimming shortened V by 2 bases and J by 8 bases, and 7 bases separated the two germline ends. The CDR3 spans 12 residues. Germline CDR1 and CDR2: MNHEY and SVGEGT. Methods used by the authors: It was from reference gene primer amplification that nucleated cell counts were estimated. Only in-frame clones appear in the TCRdb table, and some are missing; sequencing was by immunoSEQ multiplex PCR. The D gene and trimming were derived from the DNA, and the V and J assignments and clone size from that table. The profile shows fewer than 120,000 clones, 65% to 80% of them singletons. The J gene is TRBJ2-1, the V gene TRBV6-2 or TRBV6-3; D remains ambiguous. Material for sequencing was peripheral blood. This clonotype was obtained from a woman aged 55-69 years with acute or convalescent COVID-19. The CDR3 DNA reads TGTGCCAGCAGTTACCGGGTCCATGAGCAGTTCTTC. It is translated as CASSYRVHEQFF.